This is a list of T cell receptor beta chains from one sample in a study of blood T cell repertoires in COVID-19. Sequencing used immunoSEQ multiplex PCR; TCRdb keeps in-frame clones, though not all of them. This sample yields roughly 140,000 clones, of which under 85% are seen a single time; around 1.6% belongs to the top ten. Sequencing was performed on PBMCs or T cells enriched from blood (not recorded which). The receptors shown here come from a woman between 18 and 29 years old who had been exposed to COVID-19. CDR3s include the opening cysteine and the closing phenylalanine or tryptophan. The D gene is left open where the match is weak. Clone sizes are given selectively: once, few, many, or a class where the clone is expanded.

CDR3aa: CASSARDRDYEQYF
CDR3nt: TGCGCCAGCAGCGCCCGGGACAGAGATTACGAGCAGTACTTC
v_gene: TRBV5-1
j_gene: TRBJ2-7
abundance: .
d_gene: TRBD1

CDR3aa: CASSKGAHPQQGELFF
CDR3nt: TGTGCCAGCAGTAAAGGGGCGCATCCCCAGCAAGGGGAGCTGTTTTTT
v_gene: TRBV9
j_gene: TRBJ2-2
abundance: .
d_gene: .

CDR3aa: CASSLREGVSYEQYF
CDR3nt: TGTGCCAGCAGCTTACGGGAGGGGGTTTCCTACGAGCAGTACTTC
v_gene: TRBV7-8
j_gene: TRBJ2-7
abundance: .
d_gene: TRBD2

CDR3aa: CASSLTRTGGYEQYF
CDR3nt: TGTGCCAGCAGCTTAACTCGGACAGGTGGCTACGAGCAGTACTTC
v_gene: TRBV7-2
j_gene: TRBJ2-7
abundance: .
d_gene: TRBD1

CDR3aa: CASSTTGNTEAFF
CDR3nt: TGTGCCAGCAGTACGACAGGGAACACTGAAGCTTTCTTT
v_gene: TRBV27
j_gene: TRBJ1-1
abundance: .
d_gene: .

CDR3aa: CASSTRQALGYTF
CDR3nt: TGTGCCAGCAGCACCAGACAGGCCCTTGGCTACACCTTC
v_gene: TRBV11-2
j_gene: TRBJ1-2
abundance: .
d_gene: .

CDR3aa: CASGLGNRGREYGYTF
CDR3nt: TGTGCTAGTGGTTTGGGAAACAGGGGGCGCGAGTATGGCTACACCTTC
v_gene: TRBV12-5
j_gene: TRBJ1-2
abundance: .
d_gene: TRBD1

CDR3aa: CASSSGGGGLNEQFF
CDR3nt: TGTGCCAGCAGTTCAGGAGGCGGGGGTCTCAATGAGCAGTTCTTC
v_gene: TRBV6-5
j_gene: TRBJ2-1
abundance: .
d_gene: TRBD2

CDR3aa: CATSSRRGDRAFYNYGYTF
CDR3nt: TGTGCCACCAGCTCCAGAAGGGGGGACAGGGCTTTTTATAACTATGGCTACACCTTC
v_gene: TRBV15
j_gene: TRBJ1-2
abundance: .
d_gene: TRBD1

CDR3aa: CASSLQGTANYGYTF
CDR3nt: TGTGCCAGCAGTCTACAGGGGACAGCTAACTATGGCTACACCTTC
v_gene: TRBV2
j_gene: TRBJ1-2
abundance: .
d_gene: TRBD1

CDR3aa: CASSLVLSAYNEQFF
CDR3nt: TGTGCCAGCAGCTTAGTTCTGTCTGCCTACAATGAGCAGTTCTTC
v_gene: TRBV7-6
j_gene: TRBJ2-1
abundance: .
d_gene: .

CDR3aa: CASSAALTGVENTEAFF
CDR3nt: TGTGCCAGCAGCGCGGCCCTTACAGGGGTGGAGAACACTGAAGCTTTCTTT
v_gene: TRBV9
j_gene: TRBJ1-1
abundance: .
d_gene: TRBD1

CDR3aa: CATSNGRGWTEAFF
CDR3nt: TGTGCCACCAGCAACGGGAGGGGATGGACTGAAGCTTTCTTT
v_gene: TRBV15
j_gene: TRBJ1-1
abundance: .
d_gene: .

CDR3aa: CASSLAGNSYNEQFF
CDR3nt: TGCGCCAGCAGCTTGGCCGGTAACTCCTACAATGAGCAGTTCTTC
v_gene: TRBV5-1
j_gene: TRBJ2-1
abundance: .
d_gene: .

CDR3aa: CASSFTGPAYGYTF
CDR3nt: TGTGCCAGCAGTTTTACAGGGCCCGCCTATGGCTACACCTTC
v_gene: TRBV27
j_gene: TRBJ1-2
abundance: .
d_gene: .

CDR3aa: CASSSRRADKAKNIQYF
CDR3nt: TGTGCCAGCAGCTCCCGCCGGGCGGACAAGGCCAAAAACATTCAGTACTTC
v_gene: TRBV3-1/TRBV3-2
j_gene: TRBJ2-4
abundance: .
d_gene: .

CDR3aa: CASSLYWAGYGGRDGYTF
CDR3nt: TGTGCCAGCAGTTTATATTGGGCGGGTTATGGAGGAAGGGATGGCTACACCTTC
v_gene: TRBV27
j_gene: TRBJ1-2
abundance: .
d_gene: .

CDR3aa: CASSGPHRGPGYGYTF
CDR3nt: TGTGCCAGCAGTGGGCCTCACAGGGGGCCGGGATATGGCTACACCTTC
v_gene: TRBV25-1
j_gene: TRBJ1-2
abundance: few
d_gene: TRBD1

CDR3aa: CASSLRSGRGYEQYF
CDR3nt: TGTGCCAGCAGCTTAAGGAGCGGGAGAGGGTACGAGCAGTACTTC
v_gene: TRBV7-8
j_gene: TRBJ2-7
abundance: .
d_gene: TRBD2

CDR3aa: CASSPNRGSTDTQYF
CDR3nt: TGTGCCAGCTCTCCAAACAGGGGCTCCACAGATACGCAGTATTTT
v_gene: TRBV18
j_gene: TRBJ2-3
abundance: .
d_gene: TRBD1

CDR3aa: CATSRGFSDGEETQYF
CDR3nt: TGTGCCACCAGCAGAGGCTTCTCGGACGGGGAAGAGACCCAGTACTTC
v_gene: TRBV15
j_gene: TRBJ2-5
abundance: few
d_gene: .

CDR3aa: CASSSLGTGPGNTIYF
CDR3nt: TGTGCCAGCAGCTCCCTCGGGACAGGGCCTGGAAACACCATATATTTT
v_gene: TRBV7-2
j_gene: TRBJ1-3
abundance: .
d_gene: TRBD1

CDR3aa: CASTASPGGQGNPYEQYF
CDR3nt: TGTGCCAGCACCGCCTCTCCCGGAGGACAGGGGAACCCCTACGAGCAGTACTTC
v_gene: TRBV2
j_gene: TRBJ2-7
abundance: .
d_gene: TRBD1

CDR3aa: CASSIDRFMNTEAFF
CDR3nt: TGTGCCAGTAGTATAGATCGGTTCATGAACACTGAAGCTTTCTTT
v_gene: TRBV19
j_gene: TRBJ1-1
abundance: few
d_gene: .

CDR3aa: CASSDPYNSPLHF
CDR3nt: TGCGCCAGCAGTGACCCGTATAATTCACCCCTCCACTTT
v_gene: TRBV10-2
j_gene: TRBJ1-6
abundance: .
d_gene: .

CDR3aa: CASSLLKWEGLGYNEQFF
CDR3nt: TGTGCCAGCAGCCTCCTCAAGTGGGAGGGCTTGGGGTACAATGAGCAGTTCTTC
v_gene: TRBV14
j_gene: TRBJ2-1
abundance: .
d_gene: TRBD2

CDR3aa: CASTLDRSSYNEQFF
CDR3nt: TGTGCCAGCACCCTGGACAGGAGCTCCTACAATGAGCAGTTCTTC
v_gene: TRBV6-5
j_gene: TRBJ2-1
abundance: once
d_gene: TRBD1

CDR3aa: CASRASGSKNIQYF
CDR3nt: TGTGCCAGCAGGGCTAGCGGGAGTAAAAACATTCAGTACTTC
v_gene: TRBV6-5
j_gene: TRBJ2-4
abundance: .
d_gene: TRBD2

CDR3aa: CASGLATGYGNQPQHF
CDR3nt: TGTGCTAGTGGTTTGGCAACAGGGTATGGAAATCAGCCCCAGCATTTT
v_gene: TRBV12-5
j_gene: TRBJ1-5
abundance: .
d_gene: .

CDR3aa: CASSSSRQGGGTGELFF
CDR3nt: TGTGCCAGCAGCTCTAGTCGACAGGGTGGTGGCACCGGGGAGCTGTTTTTT
v_gene: TRBV2
j_gene: TRBJ2-2
abundance: .
d_gene: TRBD1

CDR3aa: CASSSDRGGGYTF
CDR3nt: TGTGCCAGCAGCTCGGACAGGGGGGGAGGCTACACCTTC
v_gene: TRBV7-2
j_gene: TRBJ1-2
abundance: .
d_gene: TRBD1

CDR3aa: CASTIPLAGQETQYF
CDR3nt: TGCGCCAGCACGATCCCCCTGGCGGGCCAAGAGACCCAGTACTTC
v_gene: TRBV5-1
j_gene: TRBJ2-5
abundance: .
d_gene: .

CDR3aa: CASSPGQSSEAFF
CDR3nt: TGTGCCAGCAGCCCTGGACAGAGCTCTGAAGCTTTCTTT
v_gene: TRBV28
j_gene: TRBJ1-1
abundance: .
d_gene: .

CDR3aa: CASSFNREMVGEKLFF
CDR3nt: TGCGCCAGCAGCTTTAATCGGGAAATGGTGGGTGAAAAACTGTTTTTT
v_gene: TRBV5-1
j_gene: TRBJ1-4
abundance: .
d_gene: .

CDR3aa: CASSQDRYGYTF
CDR3nt: TGTGCCAGCAGCCAAGACAGATATGGCTACACCTTC
v_gene: TRBV7-2
j_gene: TRBJ1-2
abundance: .
d_gene: .

CDR3aa: CASSFTTSGESSYEQYF
CDR3nt: TGCGCCAGCAGCTTTACGACTAGCGGGGAGAGCTCCTACGAGCAGTACTTC
v_gene: TRBV5-1
j_gene: TRBJ2-7
abundance: .
d_gene: TRBD2

CDR3aa: CASSEGTGGSEQYF
CDR3nt: TGTGCCAGCAGTGAAGGGACAGGGGGCTCCGAGCAGTACTTC
v_gene: TRBV6-1
j_gene: TRBJ2-7
abundance: .
d_gene: TRBD1

CDR3aa: CASSQVLASTDTQYF
CDR3nt: TGCGCCAGCAGCCAAGTTCTAGCTAGCACAGATACGCAGTATTTT
v_gene: TRBV4-1
j_gene: TRBJ2-3
abundance: .
d_gene: .

CDR3aa: CASSLGGEYGYTF
CDR3nt: TGTGCCAGCAGCTTGGGCGGGGAGTATGGCTACACCTTC
v_gene: TRBV5-8
j_gene: TRBJ1-2
abundance: .
d_gene: .

CDR3aa: CASSFLSQPLAYNEQFF
CDR3nt: TGTGCCAGCAGTTTTCTGAGTCAACCACTGGCCTACAATGAGCAGTTCTTC
v_gene: TRBV27
j_gene: TRBJ2-1
abundance: .
d_gene: .

CDR3aa: CSVAGSGSPLYGYTF
CDR3nt: TGCAGCGTGGCCGGCTCAGGGTCCCCTCTCTATGGCTACACCTTC
v_gene: TRBV29-1
j_gene: TRBJ1-2
abundance: .
d_gene: .

CDR3aa: CARSSTPQGSGNSPLHF
CDR3nt: TGTGCCAGAAGCTCCACGCCTCAGGGCTCTGGGAATTCACCCCTCCACTTT
v_gene: TRBV5-3
j_gene: TRBJ1-6
abundance: .
d_gene: .

CDR3aa: CSALQGATEAFF
CDR3nt: TGCAGCGCCCTTCAGGGGGCCACTGAAGCTTTCTTT
v_gene: TRBV29-1
j_gene: TRBJ1-1
abundance: .
d_gene: TRBD1

CDR3aa: CASSLNRVGVYEQYF
CDR3nt: TGTGCCAGCAGTTTGAACAGGGTTGGAGTCTACGAGCAGTACTTC
v_gene: TRBV28
j_gene: TRBJ2-7
abundance: .
d_gene: .

CDR3aa: CASSLPLRGTGELFF
CDR3nt: TGTGCCAGCAGCCTCCCGCTCCGAGGCACCGGGGAGCTGTTTTTT
v_gene: TRBV7-9
j_gene: TRBJ2-2
abundance: .
d_gene: .

CDR3aa: CASSLGFGELFF
CDR3nt: TGTGCCAGCAGTTTGGGCTTTGGGGAGCTGTTTTTT
v_gene: TRBV6-2/TRBV6-3
j_gene: TRBJ2-2
abundance: .
d_gene: .

CDR3aa: CASSVDRGNQPQHF
CDR3nt: TGTGCCAGCAGCGTAGACAGGGGGAATCAGCCCCAGCATTTT
v_gene: TRBV7-2
j_gene: TRBJ1-5
abundance: few
d_gene: TRBD1

CDR3aa: CASSLWGLAGGPGELFF
CDR3nt: TGTGCCAGCAGTTTATGGGGACTAGCGGGAGGGCCCGGGGAGCTGTTTTTT
v_gene: TRBV28
j_gene: TRBJ2-2
abundance: .
d_gene: TRBD2

CDR3aa: CASSFGLADRVF
CDR3nt: TGCGCCAGCAGCTTCGGGCTAGCGGACAGAGTCTTC
v_gene: TRBV5-1
j_gene: TRBJ2-1
abundance: few
d_gene: .

CDR3aa: CASSNRDEQFF
CDR3nt: TGTGCCAGTAGTAATCGGGATGAGCAGTTCTTC
v_gene: TRBV19
j_gene: TRBJ2-1
abundance: .
d_gene: .

CDR3aa: CASSQSMRVGVTDTQYF
CDR3nt: TGTGCCAGCAGCCAATCGATGCGAGTTGGTGTCACAGATACGCAGTATTTT
v_gene: TRBV16
j_gene: TRBJ2-3
abundance: .
d_gene: .

CDR3aa: CASSGSLAGMIPFF
CDR3nt: TGTGCCAGCAGTGGCTCCTTAGCGGGAATGATTCCGTTCTTC
v_gene: TRBV27
j_gene: TRBJ2-1
abundance: once
d_gene: TRBD2

CDR3aa: CASSMEGQGGSNTEAFF
CDR3nt: TGTGCCAGTAGTATGGAGGGACAGGGAGGATCGAACACTGAAGCTTTCTTT
v_gene: TRBV19
j_gene: TRBJ1-1
abundance: .
d_gene: TRBD1

CDR3aa: CASSLQTSGLDTQYF
CDR3nt: TGTGCCAGTAGTTTGCAGACTAGCGGGTTAGATACGCAGTATTTT
v_gene: TRBV19
j_gene: TRBJ2-3
abundance: few
d_gene: TRBD2

CDR3aa: CASRRGDLREGREQFF
CDR3nt: TGTGCCAGTAGGCGTGGGGACTTGCGGGAGGGCCGTGAGCAGTTCTTC
v_gene: TRBV19
j_gene: TRBJ2-1
abundance: .
d_gene: TRBD2

CDR3aa: CAISELGGRGEQYF
CDR3nt: TGTGCCATCAGTGAGCTCGGGGGACGGGGCGAGCAGTACTTC
v_gene: TRBV10-3
j_gene: TRBJ2-7
abundance: many
d_gene: .

CDR3aa: CASSLSSGSYSYEQYF
CDR3nt: TGTGCCAGCAGCTTATCTAGCGGGAGCTACTCCTACGAGCAGTACTTC
v_gene: TRBV11-1
j_gene: TRBJ2-7
abundance: .
d_gene: TRBD2

CDR3aa: CASSEVRNTEAFF
CDR3nt: TGTGCCAGCAGTGAAGTTAGGAACACTGAAGCTTTCTTT
v_gene: TRBV2
j_gene: TRBJ1-1
abundance: .
d_gene: .

CDR3aa: CASSYDRSYEQYF
CDR3nt: TGTGCCAGCAGTTATGACAGATCCTACGAGCAGTACTTC
v_gene: TRBV6-5
j_gene: TRBJ2-7
abundance: .
d_gene: .